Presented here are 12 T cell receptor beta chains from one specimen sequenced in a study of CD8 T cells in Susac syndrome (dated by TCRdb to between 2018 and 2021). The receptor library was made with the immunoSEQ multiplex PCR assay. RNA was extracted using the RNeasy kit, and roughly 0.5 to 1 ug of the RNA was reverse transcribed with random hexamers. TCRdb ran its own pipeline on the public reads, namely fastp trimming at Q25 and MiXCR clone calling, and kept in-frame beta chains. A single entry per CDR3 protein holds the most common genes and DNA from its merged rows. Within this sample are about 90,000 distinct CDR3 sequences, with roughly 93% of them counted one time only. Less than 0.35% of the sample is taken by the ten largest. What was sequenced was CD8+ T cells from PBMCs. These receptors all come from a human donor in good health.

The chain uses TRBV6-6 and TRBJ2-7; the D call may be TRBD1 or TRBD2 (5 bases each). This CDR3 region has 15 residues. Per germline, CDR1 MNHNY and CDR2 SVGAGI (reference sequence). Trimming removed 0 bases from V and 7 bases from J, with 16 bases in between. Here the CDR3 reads CASSYSKPGPGEQYF. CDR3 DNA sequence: TGTGCCAGCAGTTACTCGAAGCCGGGGCCGGGGGAGCAGTACTTC.

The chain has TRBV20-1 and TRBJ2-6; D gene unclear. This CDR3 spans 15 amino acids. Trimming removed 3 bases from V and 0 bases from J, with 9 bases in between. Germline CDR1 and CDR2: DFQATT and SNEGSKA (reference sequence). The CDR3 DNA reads TGCAGTGCTAGTGGGCTAACCTCTGGGGCCAACGTCCTGACTTTC. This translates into CSASGLTSGANVLTF.

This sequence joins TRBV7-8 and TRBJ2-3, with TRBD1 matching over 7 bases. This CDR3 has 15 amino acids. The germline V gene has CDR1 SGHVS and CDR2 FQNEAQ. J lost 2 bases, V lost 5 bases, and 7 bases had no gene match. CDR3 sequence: CASSGDRASTDTQYF. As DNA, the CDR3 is TGTGCCAGCAGCGGGGACAGAGCCTCCACAGATACGCAGTATTTT.

CDR3 DNA: TGTGCCACCAGCAAAGCGGTACTAGCGGAAGAGACCCAGTACTTC. Its protein is CATSKAVLAEETQYF. This chain connects TRBV15 to TRBJ2-5; 8 bases align to TRBD2. The CDR3 contains 15 residues. V dropped 4 bases and J dropped 3; count of bases not matched to a gene: 7. CDR1 and CDR2 (germline): LNHNV, YYDKDF (reference sequence).

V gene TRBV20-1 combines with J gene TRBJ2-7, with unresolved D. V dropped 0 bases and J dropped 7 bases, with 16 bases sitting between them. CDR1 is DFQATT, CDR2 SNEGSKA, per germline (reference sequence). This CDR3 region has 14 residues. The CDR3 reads CSARDISPTREQYF. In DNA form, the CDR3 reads TGCAGTGCTAGAGATATATCCCCGACGAGGGAGCAGTACTTC.

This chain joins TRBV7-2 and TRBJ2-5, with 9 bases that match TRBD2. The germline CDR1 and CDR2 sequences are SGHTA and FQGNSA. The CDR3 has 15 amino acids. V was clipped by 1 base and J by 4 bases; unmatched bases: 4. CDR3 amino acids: CASSLGGGAVETQYF. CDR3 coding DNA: TGTGCCAGCAGCTTAGGCGGGGGGGCGGTAGAGACCCAGTACTTC.

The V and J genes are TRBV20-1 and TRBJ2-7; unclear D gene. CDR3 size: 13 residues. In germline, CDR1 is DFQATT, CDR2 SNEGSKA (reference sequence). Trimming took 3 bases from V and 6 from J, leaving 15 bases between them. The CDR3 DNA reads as TGCAGTGCTAGGGGCGACGTGGGCGTCGAGCAGTACTTC. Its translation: CSARGDVGVEQYF.

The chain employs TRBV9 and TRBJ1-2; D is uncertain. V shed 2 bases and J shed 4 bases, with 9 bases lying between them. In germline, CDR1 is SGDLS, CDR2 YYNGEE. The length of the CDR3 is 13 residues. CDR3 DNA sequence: TGTGCCAGCAGCGTCTCGGGCGTCTATGGCTACACCTTC. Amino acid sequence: CASSVSGVYGYTF.

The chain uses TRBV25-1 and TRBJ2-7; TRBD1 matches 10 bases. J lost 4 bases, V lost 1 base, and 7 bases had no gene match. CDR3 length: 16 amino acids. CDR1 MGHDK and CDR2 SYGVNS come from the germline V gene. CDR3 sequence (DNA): TGTGCCAGCAGTGAATCTCTGGGACAGGGGTTTTACGAGCAGTACTTC. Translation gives CASSESLGQGFYEQYF.

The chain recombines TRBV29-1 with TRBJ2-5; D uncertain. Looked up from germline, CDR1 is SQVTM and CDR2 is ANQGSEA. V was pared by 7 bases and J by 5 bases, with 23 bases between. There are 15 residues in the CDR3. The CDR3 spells CSASPLTESWETQYF. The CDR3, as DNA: TGCAGCGCCTCCCCGCTAACAGAGTCCTGGGAGACCCAGTACTTC.

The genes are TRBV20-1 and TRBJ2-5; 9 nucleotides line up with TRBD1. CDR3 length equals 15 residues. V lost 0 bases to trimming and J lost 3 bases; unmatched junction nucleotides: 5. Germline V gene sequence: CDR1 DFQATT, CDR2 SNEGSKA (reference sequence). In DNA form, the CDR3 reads TGCAGTGCTAGAGATAAAAGGACAGGGGAAGAGACCCAGTACTTC. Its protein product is CSARDKRTGEETQYF.

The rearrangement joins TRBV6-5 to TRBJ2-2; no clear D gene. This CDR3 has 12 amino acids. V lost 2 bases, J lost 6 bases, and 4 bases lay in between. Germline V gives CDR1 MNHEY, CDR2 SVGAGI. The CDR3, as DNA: TGTGCCAGCAGTTACAAGGCCGGGGAGCTGTTTTTT. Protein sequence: CASSYKAGELFF.